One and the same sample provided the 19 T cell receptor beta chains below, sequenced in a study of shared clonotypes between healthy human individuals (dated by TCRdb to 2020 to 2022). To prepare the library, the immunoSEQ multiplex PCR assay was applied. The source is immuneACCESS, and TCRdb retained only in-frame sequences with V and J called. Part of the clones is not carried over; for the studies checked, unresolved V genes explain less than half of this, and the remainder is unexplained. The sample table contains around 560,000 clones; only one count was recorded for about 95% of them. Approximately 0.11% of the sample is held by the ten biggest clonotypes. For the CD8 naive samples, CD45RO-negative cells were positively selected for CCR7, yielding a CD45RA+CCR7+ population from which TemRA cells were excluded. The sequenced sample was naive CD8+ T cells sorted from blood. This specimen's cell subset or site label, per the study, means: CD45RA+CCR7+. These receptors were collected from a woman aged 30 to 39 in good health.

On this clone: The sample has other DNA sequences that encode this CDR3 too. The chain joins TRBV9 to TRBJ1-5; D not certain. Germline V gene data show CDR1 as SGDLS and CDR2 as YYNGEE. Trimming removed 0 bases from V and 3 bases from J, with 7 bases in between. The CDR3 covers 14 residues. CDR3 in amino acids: CASSVAGSNQPQHF. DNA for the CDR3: TGTGCCAGCAGCGTAGCAGGATCCAATCAGCCCCAGCATTTT.

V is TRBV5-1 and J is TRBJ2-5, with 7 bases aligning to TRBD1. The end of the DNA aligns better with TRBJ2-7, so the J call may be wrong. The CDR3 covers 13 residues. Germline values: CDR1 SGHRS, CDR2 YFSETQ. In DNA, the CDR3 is TGCGCCAGCAGGAGGGGACAGTTCTACGAGCAGTACTTC. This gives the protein CASRRGQFYEQYF.

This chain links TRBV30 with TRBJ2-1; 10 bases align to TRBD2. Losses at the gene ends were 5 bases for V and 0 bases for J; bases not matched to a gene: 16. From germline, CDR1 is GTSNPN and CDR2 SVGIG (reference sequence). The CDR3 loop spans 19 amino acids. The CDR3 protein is CAWGGAGGVLSSSYNEQFF. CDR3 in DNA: TGTGCCTGGGGAGGAGCGGGAGGGGTCCTTTCAAGCTCCTACAATGAGCAGTTCTTC.

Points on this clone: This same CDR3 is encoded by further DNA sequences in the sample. CDR3 nucleotides: TGCGCCAGCAGCTTGCCTTCCTACGAGCAGTACTTC. Amino acids: CASSLPSYEQYF. The chain combines TRBV5-1 with TRBJ2-7; the D is unclear. The CDR3 sequence is 12 residues long. Trimming removed 1 base at V and 1 base at J, with 3 bases between. Germline V CDR1 and CDR2: SGHRS, YFSETQ.

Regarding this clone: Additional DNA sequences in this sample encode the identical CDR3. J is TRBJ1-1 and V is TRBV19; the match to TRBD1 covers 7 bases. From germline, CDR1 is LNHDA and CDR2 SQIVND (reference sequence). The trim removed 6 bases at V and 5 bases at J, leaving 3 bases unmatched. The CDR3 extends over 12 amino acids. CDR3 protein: CASRPGGTEAFF. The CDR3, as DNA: TGTGCCAGTAGACCAGGGGGAACTGAAGCTTTCTTT.

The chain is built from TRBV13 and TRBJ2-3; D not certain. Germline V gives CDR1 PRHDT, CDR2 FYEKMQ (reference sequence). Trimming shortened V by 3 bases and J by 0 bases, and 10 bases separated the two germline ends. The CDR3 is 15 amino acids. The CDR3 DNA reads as TGTGCCAGCAGCTTTCTGGCAATTAGCACAGATACGCAGTATTTT. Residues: CASSFLAISTDTQYF.

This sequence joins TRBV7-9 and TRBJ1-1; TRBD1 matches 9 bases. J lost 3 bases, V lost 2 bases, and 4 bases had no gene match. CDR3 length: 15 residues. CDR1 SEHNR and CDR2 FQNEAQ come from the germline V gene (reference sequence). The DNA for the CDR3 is TGTGCCAGCAGCTTATCGACAGGGGGTGACACTGAAGCTTTCTTT. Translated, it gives CASSLSTGGDTEAFF.

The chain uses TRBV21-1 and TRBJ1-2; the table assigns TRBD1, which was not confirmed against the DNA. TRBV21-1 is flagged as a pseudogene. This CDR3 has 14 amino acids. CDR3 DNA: TGTGCCAGCACCGACAGGGGGCGACCAGGGAGCTACACCTTC. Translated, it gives CASTDRGRPGSYTF.

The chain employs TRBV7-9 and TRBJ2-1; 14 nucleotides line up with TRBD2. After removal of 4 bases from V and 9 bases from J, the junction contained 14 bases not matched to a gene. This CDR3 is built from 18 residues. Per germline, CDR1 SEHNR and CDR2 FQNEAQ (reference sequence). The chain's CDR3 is CASSSGTSGSDISVEQFF. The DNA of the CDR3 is TGTGCCAGCAGCTCCGGGACTAGCGGGAGTGACATTAGTGTTGAGCAGTTCTTC.

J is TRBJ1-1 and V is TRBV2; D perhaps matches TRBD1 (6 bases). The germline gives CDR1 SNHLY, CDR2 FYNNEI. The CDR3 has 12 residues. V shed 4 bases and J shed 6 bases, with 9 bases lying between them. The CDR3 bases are TGTGCCAGCAGTGTTGGGGGCCCTGAAGCTTTCTTT. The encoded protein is CASSVGGPEAFF.

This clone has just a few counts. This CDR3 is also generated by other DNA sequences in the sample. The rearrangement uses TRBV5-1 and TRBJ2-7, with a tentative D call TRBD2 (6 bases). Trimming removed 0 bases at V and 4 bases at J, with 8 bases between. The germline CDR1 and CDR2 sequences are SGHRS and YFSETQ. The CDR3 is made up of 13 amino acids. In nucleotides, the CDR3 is TGCGCCAGCAGCTTGGGCGCGGGATACGAGCAGTACTTC. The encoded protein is CASSLGAGYEQYF. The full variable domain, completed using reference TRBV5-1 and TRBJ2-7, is KAGVTQTPRYLIKTRGQQVTLSCSPISGHRSVSWYQQTPGQGLQFLFEYFSETQRNKGNFPGRFSGRQFSNSRSEMNVSTLELGDSALYLCASSLGAGYEQYFGPGTRLTVT.

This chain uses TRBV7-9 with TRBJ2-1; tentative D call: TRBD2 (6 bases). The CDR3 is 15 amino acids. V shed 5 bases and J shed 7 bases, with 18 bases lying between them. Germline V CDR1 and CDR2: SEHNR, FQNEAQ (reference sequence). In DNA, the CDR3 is TGTGCCAGCAGCCACCATCCCGGGGACTTAAATGAGCAGTTCTTC. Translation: CASSHHPGDLNEQFF.

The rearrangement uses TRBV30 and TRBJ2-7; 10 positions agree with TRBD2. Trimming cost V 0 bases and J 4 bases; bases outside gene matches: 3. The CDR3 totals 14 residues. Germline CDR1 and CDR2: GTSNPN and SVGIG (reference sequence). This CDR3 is CAWSVGTSDYEQYF. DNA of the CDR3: TGTGCCTGGAGTGTAGGGACTAGCGATTACGAGCAGTACTTC.

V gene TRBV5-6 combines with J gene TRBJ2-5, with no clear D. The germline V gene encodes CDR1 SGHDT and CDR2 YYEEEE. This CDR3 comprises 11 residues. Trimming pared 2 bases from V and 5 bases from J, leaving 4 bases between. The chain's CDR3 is CASSLAETQYF. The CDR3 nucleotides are TGTGCCAGCAGCTTAGCGGAGACCCAGTACTTC.

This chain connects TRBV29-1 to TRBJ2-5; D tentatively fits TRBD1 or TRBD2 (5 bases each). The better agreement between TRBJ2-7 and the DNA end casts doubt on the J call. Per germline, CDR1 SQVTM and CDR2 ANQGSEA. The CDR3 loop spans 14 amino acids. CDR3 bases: TGCAGCGTTGGGGGACGGCTGGATTCCTACGAGCAGTACTTC. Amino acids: CSVGGRLDSYEQYF.

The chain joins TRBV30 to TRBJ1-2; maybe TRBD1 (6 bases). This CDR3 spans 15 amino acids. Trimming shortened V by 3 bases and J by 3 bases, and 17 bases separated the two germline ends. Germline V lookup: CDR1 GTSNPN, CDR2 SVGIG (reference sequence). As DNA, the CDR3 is TGTGCCTGGAGCCTCCACGGGGGGCTTTACTATGGCTACACCTTC. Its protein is CAWSLHGGLYYGYTF. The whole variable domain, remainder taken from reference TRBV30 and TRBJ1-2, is SQTIHQWPATLVQPVGSPLSLECTVEGTSNPNLYWYRQAAGRGLQLLFYSVGIGQISSEVPQNLSASRPQDRQFILSSKKLLLSDSGFYLCAWSLHGGLYYGYTFGSGTRLTVV.

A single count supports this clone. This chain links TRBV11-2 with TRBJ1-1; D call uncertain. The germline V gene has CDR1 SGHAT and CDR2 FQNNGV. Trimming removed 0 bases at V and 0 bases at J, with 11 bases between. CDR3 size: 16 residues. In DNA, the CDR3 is TGTGCCAGCAGCTTAGATTCGGCCGGATTGAACACTGAAGCTTTCTTT. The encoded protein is CASSLDSAGLNTEAFF.

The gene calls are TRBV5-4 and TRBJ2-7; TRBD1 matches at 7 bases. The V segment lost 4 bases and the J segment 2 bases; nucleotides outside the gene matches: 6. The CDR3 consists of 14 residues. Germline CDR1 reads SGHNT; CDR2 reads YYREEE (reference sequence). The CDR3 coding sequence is TGTGCCAGCAGCGAGACAGGGAGTACCTACGAGCAGTACTTC. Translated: CASSETGSTYEQYF.

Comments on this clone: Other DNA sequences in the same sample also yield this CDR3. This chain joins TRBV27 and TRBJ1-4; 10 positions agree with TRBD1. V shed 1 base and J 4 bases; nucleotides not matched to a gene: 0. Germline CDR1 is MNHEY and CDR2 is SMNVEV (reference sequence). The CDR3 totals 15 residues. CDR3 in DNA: TGTGCCAGCAGTTTATGGACAGGGGGTAATGAAAAACTGTTTTTT. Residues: CASSLWTGGNEKLFF.